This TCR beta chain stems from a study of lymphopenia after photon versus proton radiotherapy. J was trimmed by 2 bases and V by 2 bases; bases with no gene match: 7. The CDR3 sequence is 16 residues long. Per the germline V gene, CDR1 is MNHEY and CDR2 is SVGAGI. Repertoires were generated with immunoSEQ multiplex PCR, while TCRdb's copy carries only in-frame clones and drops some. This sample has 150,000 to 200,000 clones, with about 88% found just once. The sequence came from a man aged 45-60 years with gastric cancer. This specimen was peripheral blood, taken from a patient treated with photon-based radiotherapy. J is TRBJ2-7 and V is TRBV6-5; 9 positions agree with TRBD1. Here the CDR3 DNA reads TGTGCCAGCAGTTACAGGGGAGGGACAGGGCCCTACGAGCAGTACTTC. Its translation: CASSYRGGTGPYEQYF.